The subject of this entry is one T cell receptor beta chain. How the authors handled the data: Amplifying reference gene primers gave estimates of nucleated cell counts. The table came from immunoSEQ multiplex PCR; TCRdb's copy has only in-frame clones and leaves some out. V, J and clone size reflect that table, while D and trimming were determined from the DNA. The data contain around 220,000 clones, around 82% of them seen just once; the ten biggest clones take up about 7%. The cohort comprised adults aged about 18 to 89 years residing in 20 to 25 US areas. Cohorts were based on clinical histories the participants reported. V lost 9 bases to trimming and J lost 4 bases; unmatched junction nucleotides: 4. Germline-derived CDR1 and CDR2 are MDHEN and SYDVKM. The CDR3 loop spans 13 amino acids. This record belongs to a study of blood T cell repertoires in COVID-19.

The sequence was obtained from a woman between 35 and 50 years old with acute COVID-19. V gene TRBV28 combines with J gene TRBJ2-2, with 8 bases aligning to TRBD1. The source material was PBMCs or T cells enriched from blood (not recorded which). CDR3 residues: CASRDRGTGELFF. CDR3 nucleotides: TGTGCCAGTCGTGACAGGGGCACCGGGGAGCTGTTTTTT.